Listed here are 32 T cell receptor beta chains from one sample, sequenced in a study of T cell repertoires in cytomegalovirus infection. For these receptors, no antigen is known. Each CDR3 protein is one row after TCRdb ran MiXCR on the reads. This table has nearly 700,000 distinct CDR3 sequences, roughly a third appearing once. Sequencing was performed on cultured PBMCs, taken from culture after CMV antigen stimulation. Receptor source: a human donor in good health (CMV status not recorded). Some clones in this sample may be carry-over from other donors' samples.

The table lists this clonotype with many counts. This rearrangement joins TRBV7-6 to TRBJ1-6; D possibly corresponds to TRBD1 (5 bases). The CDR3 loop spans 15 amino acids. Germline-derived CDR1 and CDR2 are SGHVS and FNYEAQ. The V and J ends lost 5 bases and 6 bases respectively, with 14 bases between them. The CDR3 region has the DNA TGTGCCAGCAGCCAGACAGAAGGGGCTAATTCACCCCTCCACTTT. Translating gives CASSQTEGANSPLHF.

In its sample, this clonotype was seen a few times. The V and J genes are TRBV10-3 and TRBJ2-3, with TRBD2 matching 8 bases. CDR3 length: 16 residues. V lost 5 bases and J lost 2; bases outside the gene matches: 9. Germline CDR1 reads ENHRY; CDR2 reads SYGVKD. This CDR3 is CAISPHLAGYTDTQYF. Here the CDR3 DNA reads TGTGCCATCAGTCCACACCTAGCGGGCTACACAGATACGCAGTATTTT.

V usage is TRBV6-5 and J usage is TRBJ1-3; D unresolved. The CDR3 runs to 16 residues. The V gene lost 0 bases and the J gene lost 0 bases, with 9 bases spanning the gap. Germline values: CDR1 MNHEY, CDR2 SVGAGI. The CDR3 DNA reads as TGTGCCAGCAGTTACTCCCCTGTGGGCTCTGGAAACACCATATATTTT. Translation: CASSYSPVGSGNTIYF.

The CDR3 loop reads CASSGGPAGDTQYF. Here the CDR3 DNA reads TGTGCCAGCAGTGGCGGGCCCGCCGGAGATACGCAGTATTTT. The V call is TRBV2, the J call TRBJ2-3; tentative D call: TRBD2 (5 bases). Trimming removed 4 bases at V and 5 bases at J, with 13 bases between. Germline-derived CDR1 and CDR2 are SNHLY and FYNNEI. The CDR3 is 14 amino acids. The full variable domain, completed using reference TRBV2 and TRBJ2-3, is EPEVTQTPSHQVTQMGQEVILRCVPISNHLYFYWYRQILGQKVEFLVSFYNNEISEKSEIFDDQFSVERPDGSNFTLKIRSTKLEDSAMYFCASSGGPAGDTQYFGPGTRLTVL.

The CDR3 region has the DNA TGCAGCGGGGGGGGAGGTGGAAACATTCAGTACTTC. Its protein is CSGGGGGNIQYF. The rearrangement links TRBV29-1 to TRBJ2-4; 7 bases fit TRBD2. The CDR3 consists of 12 residues. J was trimmed by 6 bases and V by 7 bases; bases with no gene match: 6. Germline assignment: CDR1 SQVTM and CDR2 ANQGSEA. The full variable domain, with the rest looked up from reference TRBV29-1 and TRBJ2-4, is SAVISQKPSRDICQRGTSLTIQCQVDSQVTMMFWYRQQPGQSLTLIATANQGSEATYESGFVIDKFPISRPNLTFSTLTVSNMSPEDSSIYLCSGGGGGNIQYFGAGTRLSVL.

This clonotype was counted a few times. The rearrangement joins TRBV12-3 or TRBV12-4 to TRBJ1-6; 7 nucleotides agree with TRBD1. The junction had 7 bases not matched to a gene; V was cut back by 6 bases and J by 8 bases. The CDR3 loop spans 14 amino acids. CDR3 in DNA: TGTGCCAGCAGCCTGGACAGGAGCGATTCACCCCTCCACTTT. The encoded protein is CASSLDRSDSPLHF.

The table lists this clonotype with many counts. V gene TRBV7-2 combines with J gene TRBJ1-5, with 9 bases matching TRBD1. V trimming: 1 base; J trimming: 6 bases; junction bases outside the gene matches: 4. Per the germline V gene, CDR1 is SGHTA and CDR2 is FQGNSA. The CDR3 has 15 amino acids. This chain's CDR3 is CASSLVPTGGQPQHF. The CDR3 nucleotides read TGTGCCAGCAGCTTAGTACCGACAGGGGGTCAGCCCCAGCATTTT.

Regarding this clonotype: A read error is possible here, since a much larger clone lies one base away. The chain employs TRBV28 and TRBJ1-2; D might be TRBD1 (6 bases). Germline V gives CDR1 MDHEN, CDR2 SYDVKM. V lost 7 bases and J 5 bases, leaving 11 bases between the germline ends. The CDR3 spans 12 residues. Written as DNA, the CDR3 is TGTGCCAGCAATTCACAGGGATATGGCTACACCTTC. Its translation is CASNSQGYGYTF.

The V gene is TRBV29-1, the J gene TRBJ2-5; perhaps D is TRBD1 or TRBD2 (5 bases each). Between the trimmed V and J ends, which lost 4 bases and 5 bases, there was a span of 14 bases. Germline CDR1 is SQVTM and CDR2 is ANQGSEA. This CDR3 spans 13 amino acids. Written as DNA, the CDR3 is TGCAGCGTTGGGGTGGGACGACGGGAGACCCAGTACTTC. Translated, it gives CSVGVGRRETQYF.

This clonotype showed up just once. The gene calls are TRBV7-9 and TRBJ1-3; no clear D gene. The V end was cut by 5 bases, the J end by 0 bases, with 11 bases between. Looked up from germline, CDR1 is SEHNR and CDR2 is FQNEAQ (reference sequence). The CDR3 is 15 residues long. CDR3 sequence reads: CASSPQSYSGNTIYF. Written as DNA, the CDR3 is TGTGCCAGCAGCCCACAGAGCTACTCTGGAAACACCATATATTTT. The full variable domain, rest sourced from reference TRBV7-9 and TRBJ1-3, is DTGVSQNPRHKITKRGQNVTFRCDPISEHNRLYWYRQTLGQGPEFLTYFQNEAQLEKSRLLSDRFSAERPKGSFSTLEIQRTEQGDSAMYLCASSPQSYSGNTIYFGEGSWLTVV.

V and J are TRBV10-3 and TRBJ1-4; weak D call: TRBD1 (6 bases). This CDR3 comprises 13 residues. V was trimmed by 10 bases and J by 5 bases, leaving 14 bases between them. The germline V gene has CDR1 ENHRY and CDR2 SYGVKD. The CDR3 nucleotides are TGTGCCACTCTCAGGGGAGAGAATGAAAAACTGTTTTTT. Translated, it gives CATLRGENEKLFF.

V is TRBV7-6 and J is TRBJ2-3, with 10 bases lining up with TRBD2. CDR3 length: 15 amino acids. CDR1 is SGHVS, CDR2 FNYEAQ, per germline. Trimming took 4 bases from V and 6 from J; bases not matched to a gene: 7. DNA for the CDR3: TGTGCCAGCAGCTATAGCGGGAGGCCAGGTGATACGCAGTATTTT. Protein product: CASSYSGRPGDTQYF.

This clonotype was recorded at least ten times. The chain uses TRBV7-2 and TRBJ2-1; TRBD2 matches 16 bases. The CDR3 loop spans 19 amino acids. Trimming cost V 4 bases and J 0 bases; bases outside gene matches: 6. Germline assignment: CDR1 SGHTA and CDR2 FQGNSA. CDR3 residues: CASSSPGLAGGSSYNEQFF. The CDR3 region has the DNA TGTGCCAGCAGCTCCCCGGGACTAGCGGGGGGGAGCTCCTACAATGAGCAGTTCTTC. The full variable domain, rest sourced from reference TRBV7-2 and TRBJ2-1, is GAGVSQSPSNKVTEKGKDVELRCDPISGHTALYWYRQSLGQGLEFLIYFQGNSAPDKSGLPSDRFSAERTGGSVSTLTIQRTQQEDSAVYLCASSSPGLAGGSSYNEQFFGPGTRLTVL.

The CDR3 region has the DNA TGTGCCAGCAGCTTCACAGGGGGGGAAGCTTTCTTT. Translating gives CASSFTGGEAFF. The chain combines TRBV7-9 with TRBJ1-1; TRBD1 matches 8 bases. The CDR3 loop spans 12 amino acids. CDR1 is SEHNR and CDR2 is FQNEAQ in the germline V gene (reference sequence). Losses at the gene ends were 3 bases for V and 8 bases for J; bases not matched to a gene: 2.

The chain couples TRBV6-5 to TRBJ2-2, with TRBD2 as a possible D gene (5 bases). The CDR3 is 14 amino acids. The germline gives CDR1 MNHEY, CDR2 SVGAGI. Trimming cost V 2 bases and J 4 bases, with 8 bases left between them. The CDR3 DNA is TGTGCCAGCAGTTACGGACTTGTCACCGGGGAGCTGTTTTTT. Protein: CASSYGLVTGELFF.

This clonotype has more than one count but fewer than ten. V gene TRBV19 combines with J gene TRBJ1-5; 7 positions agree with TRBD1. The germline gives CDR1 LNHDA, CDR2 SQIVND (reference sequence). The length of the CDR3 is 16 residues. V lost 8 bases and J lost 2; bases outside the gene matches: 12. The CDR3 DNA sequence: TGTGCCAGTCGAAAGCGAGGGGGCCGTGGCAATCAGCCCCAGCATTTT. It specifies CASRKRGGRGNQPQHF.

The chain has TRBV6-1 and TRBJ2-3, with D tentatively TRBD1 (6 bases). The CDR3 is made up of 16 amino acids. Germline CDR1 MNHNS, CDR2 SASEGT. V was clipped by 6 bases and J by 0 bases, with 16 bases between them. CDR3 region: CASSRAGVRSTDTQYF. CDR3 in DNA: TGTGCCAGCAGCCGCGCAGGGGTTAGGAGCACAGATACGCAGTATTTT.

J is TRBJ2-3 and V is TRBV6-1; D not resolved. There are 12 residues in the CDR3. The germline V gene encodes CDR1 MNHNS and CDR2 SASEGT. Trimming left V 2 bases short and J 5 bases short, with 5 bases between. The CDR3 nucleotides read TGTGCCAGCAGTGAAAGGAGAGATACGCAGTATTTT. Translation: CASSERRDTQYF.

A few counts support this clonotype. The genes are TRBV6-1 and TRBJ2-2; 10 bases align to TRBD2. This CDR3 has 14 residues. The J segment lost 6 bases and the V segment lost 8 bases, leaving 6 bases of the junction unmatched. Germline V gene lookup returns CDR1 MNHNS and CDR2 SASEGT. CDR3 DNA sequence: TGTGCCAGCGAAAGCGGGGGGGCCTCCGGGGAGCTGTTTTTT. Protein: CASESGGASGELFF.

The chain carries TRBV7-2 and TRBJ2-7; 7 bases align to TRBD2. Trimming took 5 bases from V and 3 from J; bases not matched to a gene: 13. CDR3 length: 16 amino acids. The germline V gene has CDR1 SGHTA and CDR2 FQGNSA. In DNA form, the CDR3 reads TGTGCCAGCAGCCTAGTGGGGGGGGGAGGGGACTACGAGCAGTACTTC. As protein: CASSLVGGGGDYEQYF.

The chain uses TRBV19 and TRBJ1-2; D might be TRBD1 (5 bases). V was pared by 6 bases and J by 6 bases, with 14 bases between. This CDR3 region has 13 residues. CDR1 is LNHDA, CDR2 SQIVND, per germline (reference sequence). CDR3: CASRPRGTDGYTF. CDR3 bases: TGTGCCAGTAGACCTCGGGGGACCGATGGCTACACCTTC.

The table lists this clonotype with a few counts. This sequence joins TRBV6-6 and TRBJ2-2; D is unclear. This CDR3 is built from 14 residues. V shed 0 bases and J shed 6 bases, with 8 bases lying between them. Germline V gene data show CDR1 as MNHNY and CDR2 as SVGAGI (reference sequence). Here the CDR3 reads CASSYSYASGELFF. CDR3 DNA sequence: TGTGCCAGCAGTTACTCGTATGCCTCCGGGGAGCTGTTTTTT.

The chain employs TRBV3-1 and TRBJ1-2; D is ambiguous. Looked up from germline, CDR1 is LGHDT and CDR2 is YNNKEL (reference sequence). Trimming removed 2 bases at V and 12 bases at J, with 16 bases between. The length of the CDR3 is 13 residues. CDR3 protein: CASSQNMRFGDTF. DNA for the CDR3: TGTGCCAGCAGCCAAAACATGAGGTTTGGGGACACCTTC.

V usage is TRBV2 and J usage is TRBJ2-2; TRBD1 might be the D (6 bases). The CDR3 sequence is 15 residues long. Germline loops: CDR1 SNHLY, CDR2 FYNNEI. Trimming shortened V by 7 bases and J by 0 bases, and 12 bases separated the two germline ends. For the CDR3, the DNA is TGTGCCAGCAATTTGCAGGGGCCGAACACCGGGGAGCTGTTTTTT. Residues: CASNLQGPNTGELFF.

CDR3 sequence reads: CASSPPWVSVEGEQFF. As DNA, the CDR3 is TGTGCCAGCAGCCCCCCGTGGGTCAGCGTAGAGGGCGAGCAGTTCTTC. The chain employs TRBV9 and TRBJ2-1; maybe TRBD2 (5 bases). Trimming removed 4 bases at V and 10 bases at J, with 24 bases between. The length of the CDR3 is 16 residues. Germline CDR1 and CDR2: SGDLS and YYNGEE.

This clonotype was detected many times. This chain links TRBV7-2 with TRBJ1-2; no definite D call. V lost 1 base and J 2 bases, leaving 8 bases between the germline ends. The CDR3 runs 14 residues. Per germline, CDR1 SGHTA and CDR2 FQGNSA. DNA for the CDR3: TGTGCCAGCAGCTTAGAATCCGGAAACTATGGCTACACCTTC. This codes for CASSLESGNYGYTF.

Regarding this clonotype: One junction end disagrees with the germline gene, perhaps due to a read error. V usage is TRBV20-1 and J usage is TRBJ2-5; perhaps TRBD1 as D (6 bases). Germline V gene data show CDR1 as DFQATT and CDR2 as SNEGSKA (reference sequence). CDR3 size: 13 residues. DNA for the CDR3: TGCAGTGCTAGAGATCCGGCTAGGGGATACAGGGACTTC. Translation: CSARDPARGYRDF.

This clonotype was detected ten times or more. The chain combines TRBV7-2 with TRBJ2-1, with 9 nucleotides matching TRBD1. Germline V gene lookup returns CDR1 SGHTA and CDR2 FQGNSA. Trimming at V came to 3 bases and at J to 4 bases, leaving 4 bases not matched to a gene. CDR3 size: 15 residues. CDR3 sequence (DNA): TGTGCCAGCAGCTTGAGGGACAGGGCTTACAATGAGCAGTTCTTC. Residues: CASSLRDRAYNEQFF.

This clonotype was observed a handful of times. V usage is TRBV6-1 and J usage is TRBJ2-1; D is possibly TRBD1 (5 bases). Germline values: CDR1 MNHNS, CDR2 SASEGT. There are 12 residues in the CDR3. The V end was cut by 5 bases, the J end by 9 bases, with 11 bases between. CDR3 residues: CASSTSRGEQFF. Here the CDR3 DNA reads TGTGCCAGCAGTACCAGTAGGGGTGAGCAGTTCTTC.

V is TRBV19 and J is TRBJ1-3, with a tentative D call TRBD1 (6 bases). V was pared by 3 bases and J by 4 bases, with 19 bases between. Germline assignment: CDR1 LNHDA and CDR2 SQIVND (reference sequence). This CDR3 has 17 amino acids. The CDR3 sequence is CASSMDSGALSGNTIYF. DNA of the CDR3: TGTGCCAGTAGTATGGATTCGGGGGCGCTTTCCGGAAACACCATATATTTT.

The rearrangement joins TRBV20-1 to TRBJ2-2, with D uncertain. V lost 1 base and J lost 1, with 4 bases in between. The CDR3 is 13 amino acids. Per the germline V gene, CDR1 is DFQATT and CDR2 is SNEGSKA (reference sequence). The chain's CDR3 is CSARGLNTGELFF. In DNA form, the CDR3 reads TGCAGTGCTAGAGGCTTGAACACCGGGGAGCTGTTTTTT.

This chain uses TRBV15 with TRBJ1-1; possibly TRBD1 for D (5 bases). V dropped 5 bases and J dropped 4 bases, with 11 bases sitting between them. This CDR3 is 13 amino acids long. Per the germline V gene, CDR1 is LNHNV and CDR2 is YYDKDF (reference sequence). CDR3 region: CATSRWDVTEAFF. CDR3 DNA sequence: TGTGCCACCAGCCGCTGGGACGTCACTGAAGCTTTCTTT.